These 19 T cell receptor beta chains were all obtained from the same sample, sequenced in a study of blood T cell repertoires in COVID-19. Assay: immunoSEQ multiplex PCR; the TCRdb copy retains only in-frame clones and omits some. Of roughly 33,000 clones in the sample, more than 85% were seen once. Sequenced sample: peripheral blood. Receptor source: a human donor in a cohort sampled during active COVID-19.

This chain uses TRBV28 with TRBJ1-3, with D unresolved. This CDR3 comprises 13 residues. The germline V gene encodes CDR1 MDHEN and CDR2 SYDVKM. V shed 4 bases and J shed 2 bases, with 6 bases lying between them. This chain's CDR3 is CASSSQTGNTIYF. In DNA form, the CDR3 reads TGTGCCAGCAGTTCCCAGACTGGAAACACCATATATTTT.

The rearrangement joins TRBV7-9 to TRBJ2-3; TRBD1 is a possible D gene (5 bases). Trimming removed 5 bases from V and 0 bases from J, with 12 bases in between. Germline V gene lookup returns CDR1 SEHNR and CDR2 FQNEAQ (reference sequence). The CDR3 runs 15 residues. The CDR3 sequence is CASSRRAGSTDTQYF. The CDR3, as DNA: TGTGCCAGCAGCCGCAGGGCAGGGAGCACAGATACGCAGTATTTT.

The rearrangement joins TRBV5-4 to TRBJ2-2; possible D gene TRBD1, 6 bases. The germline V gene encodes CDR1 SGHNT and CDR2 YYREEE (reference sequence). The CDR3 loop spans 14 amino acids. V gave up 0 bases and J gave up 7 bases, with 10 bases separating them. DNA of the CDR3: TGTGCCAGCAGCTTGGCGCGGACAGTCGGGGAGCTGTTTTTT. Encoded protein: CASSLARTVGELFF. Drawing the rest from reference TRBV5-4 and TRBJ2-2, the complete variable domain is ETGVTQSPTHLIKTRGQQVTLRCSSQSGHNTVSWYQQALGQGPQFIFQYYREEENGRGNFPPRFSGLQFPNYSSELNVNALELDDSALYLCASSLARTVGELFFGEGSRLTVL.

The rearrangement links TRBV5-1 to TRBJ1-2; TRBD1 aligns across 10 bases. The V gene's germline CDR1 is SGHRS and CDR2 YFSETQ. Trimming removed 4 bases from V and 4 bases from J; junction bases left unmatched: 7. CDR3 length: 15 residues. This CDR3 is CASSRGGQGSYGYTF. CDR3 sequence (DNA): TGCGCCAGCAGCCGGGGGGGACAGGGGTCCTATGGCTACACCTTC. The full variable domain, in which reference TRBV5-1 and TRBJ1-2 provide the parts outside the CDR3, is KAGVTQTPRYLIKTRGQQVTLSCSPISGHRSVSWYQQTPGQGLQFLFEYFSETQRNKGNFPGRFSGRQFSNSRSEMNVSTLELGDSALYLCASSRGGQGSYGYTFGSGTRLTVV.

The genes are TRBV3-1 (or the pseudogene TRBV3-2) and TRBJ1-1; tentative D call: TRBD1 (6 bases). CDR3 length equals 14 residues. V lost 3 bases and J lost 0, with 8 bases in between. Germline V gene lookup returns CDR1 LGHDT and CDR2 YNNKEL (reference sequence). CDR3 in amino acids: CASSHRQVNTEAFF. The CDR3 DNA sequence: TGTGCCAGCAGCCATAGACAGGTGAACACTGAAGCTTTCTTT.

DNA for the CDR3: TGTGCCTGGAGTGCCATAAACGGGAGAAGAGAGACCCAGTACTTC. Its translation is CAWSAINGRRETQYF. The chain employs TRBV30 and TRBJ2-5; a possible D gene is TRBD2 (6 bases). Germline CDR1 GTSNPN, CDR2 SVGIG (reference sequence). The CDR3 is made up of 15 amino acids. V shed 1 base and J shed 4 bases, with 16 bases lying between them.

This clone was counted a few times. The gene calls are TRBV6-5 and TRBJ2-7; D gene ambiguous. The CDR3 is 14 residues long. V dropped 2 bases and J dropped 2 bases, with 10 bases sitting between them. CDR1 is MNHEY and CDR2 is SVGAGI in the germline V gene. For the CDR3, the DNA is TGTGCCAGCAGTTACATGGGCCCCCCCTACGAGCAGTACTTC. This sequence encodes CASSYMGPPYEQYF.

The J gene is TRBJ2-7, the V gene TRBV5-1; 9 positions agree with TRBD1. CDR3 length equals 16 residues. Per germline, CDR1 SGHRS and CDR2 YFSETQ. Losses at the gene ends were 0 bases for V and 0 bases for J; bases not matched to a gene: 4. This CDR3 is CASSLGQGESSYEQYF. DNA for the CDR3: TGCGCCAGCAGCTTGGGACAGGGGGAAAGCTCCTACGAGCAGTACTTC.

The chain couples TRBV7-2 to TRBJ2-5; 7 bases are a match to TRBD1. The CDR3 has 14 amino acids. J lost 4 bases, V lost 5 bases, and 7 bases had no gene match. The germline V gene encodes CDR1 SGHTA and CDR2 FQGNSA. CDR3 region: CASSPTGIGETQYF. Written as DNA, the CDR3 is TGTGCCAGCAGCCCGACAGGGATTGGAGAGACCCAGTACTTC.

This rearrangement joins TRBV27 to TRBJ2-3; D ambiguous. Looked up from germline, CDR1 is MNHEY and CDR2 is SMNVEV (reference sequence). The ends were cut back, 3 bases at V and 4 bases at J, with 8 bases in the middle. The CDR3 is 13 residues long. The CDR3 here is CASSLKRADTQYF. The CDR3 region has the DNA TGTGCCAGCAGTTTGAAGAGAGCAGATACGCAGTATTTT.

This chain uses TRBV6-5 with TRBJ1-5, with D possibly being TRBD1 (5 bases). CDR1 MNHEY and CDR2 SVGAGI come from the germline V gene. The CDR3 loop spans 14 amino acids. Trimming took 3 bases from V and 1 from J, leaving 7 bases between them. The CDR3 protein is CASSYAGSNQPQHF. The CDR3 DNA reads as TGTGCCAGCAGTTATGCAGGGAGCAATCAGCCCCAGCATTTT.

V and J are TRBV6-5 and TRBJ2-7; 10 bases align to TRBD1. Germline CDR1 and CDR2: MNHEY and SVGAGI. CDR3 length: 14 amino acids. J was trimmed by 5 bases and V by 8 bases; bases with no gene match: 9. CDR3 bases: TGTGCCAGCCGACCGGGACAGGGGATCCACGAGCAGTACTTC. Its translation is CASRPGQGIHEQYF.

This clone is medium-sized. V and J are TRBV4-3 and TRBJ2-7; 9 positions match TRBD1. The V and J ends lost 0 bases and 1 base, in that order; junction bases with no gene match: 4. The CDR3 spans 16 residues. Germline-derived CDR1 and CDR2 are LGHNA and YSLEER. CDR3 in DNA: TGCGCCAGCAGCCAAGATTTGGGGACAGGGTCCTACGAGCAGTACTTC. This sequence encodes CASSQDLGTGSYEQYF.

This clone was recorded only once. This chain uses TRBV23-1 with TRBJ1-2; D remains ambiguous. TRBV23-1 is reported as an ORF; its role is uncertain. The CDR3 length is 13 residues. V was trimmed by 3 bases and J by 4 bases, leaving 9 bases between them. Here the CDR3 DNA reads TGCGCCAGCAGTCACCCCCCCCTCTATGGCTACACCTTC. It specifies CASSHPPLYGYTF.

The CDR3 DNA sequence: TGTGCCACCAGTGATTTGGACAGGGCCAAAGGGGCCAACGTCCTGACTTTC. Translated, it gives CATSDLDRAKGANVLTF. The chain is built from TRBV24-1 and TRBJ2-6, with 7 bases that match TRBD1. Germline values: CDR1 KGHDR, CDR2 SFDVKD. With 0 bases clipped from V and 4 bases from J, the junction kept 5 bases outside the gene matches. This CDR3 has 17 residues.

The rearrangement links TRBV6-6 to TRBJ1-1; 7 nucleotides align to TRBD1. The CDR3 length is 15 residues. Trimming removed 4 bases from V and 0 bases from J; junction bases left unmatched: 5. Germline lookup yields CDR1 MNHNY and CDR2 SVGAGI (reference sequence). The CDR3, as DNA: TGTGCCAGCAGTTCGCCGACAGGGATGAACACTGAAGCTTTCTTT. Its protein is CASSSPTGMNTEAFF.

This clone has only one observation. The chain's CDR3 is CASSLRLAGVYEQYF. In DNA, the CDR3 is TGTGCCAGCAGCCTCCGACTAGCGGGAGTTTACGAGCAGTACTTC. This sequence joins TRBV7-8 and TRBJ2-7, with 12 bases aligning to TRBD2. This CDR3 spans 15 amino acids. After removal of 5 bases from V and 4 bases from J, the junction contained 6 bases not matched to a gene. Germline V CDR1 and CDR2: SGHVS, FQNEAQ.

The chain combines TRBV18 with TRBJ1-6, with a tentative D call TRBD1 (6 bases). CDR1 is KGHSH and CDR2 is LQKENI in the germline V gene. This CDR3 is 16 amino acids long. V shed 2 bases and J shed 7 bases, with 15 bases lying between them. CDR3 region: CASSPFSDSPNSPLHF. CDR3 sequence (DNA): TGTGCCAGCTCACCATTTTCGGACAGCCCGAATTCACCCCTCCACTTT.

This clone came up once. The chain has TRBV4-2 and TRBJ1-5, with unresolved D. CDR3 length: 13 residues. Between the trimmed V and J ends, which lost 1 base and 6 bases, there was a span of 7 bases. Per the germline V gene, CDR1 is LGHNA and CDR2 is YNFKEQ. In DNA, the CDR3 is TGTGCCAGCAGCCAAGGGGAGGCTCAGCCCCAGCATTTT. The encoded protein is CASSQGEAQPQHF.